This T cell receptor beta chain was identified during a study of T cells in localized non-small cell lung cancer. TCRdb's table, derived via immunoSEQ multiplex PCR, lists solely in-frame clones and lacks some. The top ten clones hold almost 6.5% of a sample with 35,000 to 40,000 clones, about 90% of them seen once. This clone is a singleton in its sample. Material: peripheral blood, obtained before any cancer treatment. The receptor was isolated from a man aged 40 to 70 with stage I lung adenocarcinoma.

The CDR3 sequence: CASSSSSYEQYF. The CDR3 nucleotides read TGTGCCAGCAGTTCCAGCTCCTACGAGCAGTACTTC. The chain combines TRBV27 with TRBJ2-7; D gene unclear. Germline assignment: CDR1 MNHEY and CDR2 SMNVEV (reference sequence). V lost 4 bases and J lost 0, with 4 bases in between. The CDR3 is 12 residues long.